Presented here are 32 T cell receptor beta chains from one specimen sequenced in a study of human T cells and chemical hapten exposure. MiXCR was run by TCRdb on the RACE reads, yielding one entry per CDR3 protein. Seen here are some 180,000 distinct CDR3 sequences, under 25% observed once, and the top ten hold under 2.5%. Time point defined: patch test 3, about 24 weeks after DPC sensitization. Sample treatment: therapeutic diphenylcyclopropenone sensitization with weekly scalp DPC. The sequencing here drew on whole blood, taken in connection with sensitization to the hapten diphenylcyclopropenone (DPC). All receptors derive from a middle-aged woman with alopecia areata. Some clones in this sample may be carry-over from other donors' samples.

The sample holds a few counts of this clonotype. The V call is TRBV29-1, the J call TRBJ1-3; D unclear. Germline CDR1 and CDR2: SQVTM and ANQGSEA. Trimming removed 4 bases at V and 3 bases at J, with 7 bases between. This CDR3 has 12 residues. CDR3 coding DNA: TGCAGCGTTGCGGCTGATGGAAACACCATATATTTT. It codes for CSVAADGNTIYF.

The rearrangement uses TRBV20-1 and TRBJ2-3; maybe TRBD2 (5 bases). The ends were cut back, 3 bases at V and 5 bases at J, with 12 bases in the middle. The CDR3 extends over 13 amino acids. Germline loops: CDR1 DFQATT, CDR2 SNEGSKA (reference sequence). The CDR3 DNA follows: TGCAGTGCTAGCCCCGGCCGGGGAGATACGCAGTATTTT. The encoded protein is CSASPGRGDTQYF.

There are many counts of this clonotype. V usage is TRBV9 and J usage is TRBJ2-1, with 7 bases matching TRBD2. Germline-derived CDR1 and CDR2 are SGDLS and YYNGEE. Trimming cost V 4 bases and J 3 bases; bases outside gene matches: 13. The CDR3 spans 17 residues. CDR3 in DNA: TGTGCCAGCAGCTCGACGGCGGGAGCCAATCTCTACAATGAGCAGTTCTTC. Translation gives CASSSTAGANLYNEQFF.

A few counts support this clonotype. Here the CDR3 reads CASSPTSGSSYNEQFF. DNA of the CDR3: TGTGCCAGCAGCCCAACTAGCGGGAGCTCCTACAATGAGCAGTTCTTC. The chain joins TRBV9 to TRBJ2-1; 11 bases align to TRBD2. The CDR3 consists of 16 residues. V dropped 4 bases and J dropped 0; count of bases not matched to a gene: 3. Germline V CDR1 and CDR2: SGDLS, YYNGEE.

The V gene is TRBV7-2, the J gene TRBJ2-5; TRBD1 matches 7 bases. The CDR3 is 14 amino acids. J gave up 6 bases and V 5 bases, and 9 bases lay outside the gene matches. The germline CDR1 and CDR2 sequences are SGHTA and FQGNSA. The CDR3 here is CASSTDRAQQTQYF. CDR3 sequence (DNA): TGTGCCAGCAGCACCGACAGGGCGCAACAGACCCAGTACTTC.

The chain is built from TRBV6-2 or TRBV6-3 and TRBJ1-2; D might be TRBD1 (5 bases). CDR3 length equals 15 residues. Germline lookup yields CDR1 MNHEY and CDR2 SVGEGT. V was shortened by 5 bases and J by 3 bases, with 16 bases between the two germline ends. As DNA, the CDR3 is TGTGCCAGCAGTCGGGACTCGCCGCCGGACTATGGCTACACCTTC. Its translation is CASSRDSPPDYGYTF.

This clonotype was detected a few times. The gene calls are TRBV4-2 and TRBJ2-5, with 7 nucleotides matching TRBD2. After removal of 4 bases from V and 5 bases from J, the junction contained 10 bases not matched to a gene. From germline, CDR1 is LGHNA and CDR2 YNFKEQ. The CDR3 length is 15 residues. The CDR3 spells CASSLFLSGKETQYF. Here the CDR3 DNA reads TGTGCCAGCAGCCTATTTTTAAGCGGGAAGGAGACCCAGTACTTC.

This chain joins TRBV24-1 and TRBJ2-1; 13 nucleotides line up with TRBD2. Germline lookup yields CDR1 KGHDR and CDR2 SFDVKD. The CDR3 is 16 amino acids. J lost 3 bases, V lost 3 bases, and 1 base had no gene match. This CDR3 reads CATSDGTSGNYNEQFF. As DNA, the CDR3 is TGTGCCACCAGTGATGGGACTAGCGGGAACTACAATGAGCAGTTCTTC.

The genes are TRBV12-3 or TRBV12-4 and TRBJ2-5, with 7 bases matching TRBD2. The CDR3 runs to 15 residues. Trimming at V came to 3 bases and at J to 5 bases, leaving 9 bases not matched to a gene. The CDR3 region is CASSFGRVSSETQYF. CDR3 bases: TGTGCCAGCAGTTTTGGGAGGGTTTCGTCCGAGACCCAGTACTTC.

The CDR3 DNA sequence: TGTGCCAGACTAGTCTCTGGGGCCAACGTCCTGACTTTC. It is translated as CARLVSGANVLTF. The chain uses TRBV28 and TRBJ2-6; maybe TRBD2 (5 bases). V gave up 9 bases and J gave up 0 bases, with 6 bases separating them. Germline CDR1 MDHEN, CDR2 SYDVKM. The CDR3 contains 13 residues.

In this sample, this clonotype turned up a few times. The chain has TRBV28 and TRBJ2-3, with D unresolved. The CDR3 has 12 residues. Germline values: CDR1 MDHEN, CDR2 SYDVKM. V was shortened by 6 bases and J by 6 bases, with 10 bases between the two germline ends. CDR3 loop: CASSLGMDTQYF. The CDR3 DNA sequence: TGTGCCAGCAGCCTAGGGATGGATACGCAGTATTTT.

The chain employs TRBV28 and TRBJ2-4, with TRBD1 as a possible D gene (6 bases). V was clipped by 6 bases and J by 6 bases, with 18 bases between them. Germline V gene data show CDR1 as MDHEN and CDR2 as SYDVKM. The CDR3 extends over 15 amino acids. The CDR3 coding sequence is TGTGCCAGCAGCCCCCCCACAGGGTACGGAAACATTCAGTACTTC. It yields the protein CASSPPTGYGNIQYF.

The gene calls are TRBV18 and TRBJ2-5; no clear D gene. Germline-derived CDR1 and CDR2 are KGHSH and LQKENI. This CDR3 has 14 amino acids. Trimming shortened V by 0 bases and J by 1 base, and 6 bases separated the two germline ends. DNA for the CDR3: TGTGCCAGCTCACCACCGTGGGGCCAAGAGACCCAGTACTTC. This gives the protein CASSPPWGQETQYF.

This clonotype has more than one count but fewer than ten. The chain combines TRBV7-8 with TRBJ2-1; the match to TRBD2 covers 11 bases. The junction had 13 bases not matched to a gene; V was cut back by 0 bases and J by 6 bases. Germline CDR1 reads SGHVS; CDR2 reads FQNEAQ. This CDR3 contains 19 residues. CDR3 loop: CASSLASSGRAGGSNEQFF. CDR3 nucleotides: TGTGCCAGCAGCTTAGCCAGTAGCGGGAGGGCCGGTGGTTCCAATGAGCAGTTCTTC.

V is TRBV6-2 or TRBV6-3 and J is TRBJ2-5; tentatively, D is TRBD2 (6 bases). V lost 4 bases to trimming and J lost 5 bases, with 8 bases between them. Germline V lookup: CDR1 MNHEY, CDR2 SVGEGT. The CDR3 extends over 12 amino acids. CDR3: CASSFREETQYF. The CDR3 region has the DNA TGTGCCAGCAGTTTCCGGGAGGAGACCCAGTACTTC.

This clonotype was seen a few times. Here the CDR3 reads CASSLMGGNEQFF. Written as DNA, the CDR3 is TGCGCCAGCAGCTTGATGGGGGGCAATGAGCAGTTCTTC. The rearrangement joins TRBV5-1 to TRBJ2-1, with D tentatively TRBD2 (6 bases). In germline, CDR1 is SGHRS, CDR2 YFSETQ. Trimming took off 1 base at V and 6 bases at J, with 8 bases between the two ends. CDR3 size: 13 residues.

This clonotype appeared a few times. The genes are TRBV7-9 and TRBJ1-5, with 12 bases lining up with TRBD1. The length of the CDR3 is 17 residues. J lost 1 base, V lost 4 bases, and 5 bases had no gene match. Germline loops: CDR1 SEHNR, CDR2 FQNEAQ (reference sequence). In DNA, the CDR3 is TGTGCCAGCAGCTCCCGGGACAGGGGGCCCAGCAATCAGCCCCAGCATTTT. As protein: CASSSRDRGPSNQPQHF. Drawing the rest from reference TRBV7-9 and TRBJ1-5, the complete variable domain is DTGVSQNPRHKITKRGQNVTFRCDPISEHNRLYWYRQTLGQGPEFLTYFQNEAQLEKSRLLSDRFSAERPKGSFSTLEIQRTEQGDSAMYLCASSSRDRGPSNQPQHFGDGTRLSIL.

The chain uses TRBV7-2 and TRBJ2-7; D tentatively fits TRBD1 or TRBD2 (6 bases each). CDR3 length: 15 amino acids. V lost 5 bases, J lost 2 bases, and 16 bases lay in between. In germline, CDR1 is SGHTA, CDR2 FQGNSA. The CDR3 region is CASSRGGYGTYEQYF. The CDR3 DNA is TGTGCCAGCAGCAGAGGGGGGTATGGGACCTACGAGCAGTACTTC.

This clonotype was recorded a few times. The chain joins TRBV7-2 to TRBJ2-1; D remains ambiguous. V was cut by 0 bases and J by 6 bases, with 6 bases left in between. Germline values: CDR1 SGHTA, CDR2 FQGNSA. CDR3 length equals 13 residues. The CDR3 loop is CASSLANLNEQFF. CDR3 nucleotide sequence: TGTGCCAGCAGCTTAGCAAATCTCAATGAGCAGTTCTTC.

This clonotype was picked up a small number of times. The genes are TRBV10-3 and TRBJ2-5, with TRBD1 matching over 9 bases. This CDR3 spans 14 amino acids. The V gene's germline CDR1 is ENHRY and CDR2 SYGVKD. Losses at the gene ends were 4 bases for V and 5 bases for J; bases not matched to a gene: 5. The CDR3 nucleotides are TGTGCCATCAGTGGCCCGGGACAGGGTGAGACCCAGTACTTC. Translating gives CAISGPGQGETQYF.

CDR3 residues: CSANRDGNEKLFF. The CDR3 DNA is TGCAGCGCTAACAGGGATGGGAATGAAAAACTGTTTTTT. This sequence joins TRBV29-1 and TRBJ1-4, with D possibly matching TRBD1 (6 bases). V was pared by 7 bases and J by 5 bases, with 14 bases between. Looked up from germline, CDR1 is SQVTM and CDR2 is ANQGSEA. This CDR3 spans 13 amino acids.

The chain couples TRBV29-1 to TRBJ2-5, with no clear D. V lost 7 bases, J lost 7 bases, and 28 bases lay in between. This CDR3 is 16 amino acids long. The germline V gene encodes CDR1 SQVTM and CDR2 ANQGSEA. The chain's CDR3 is CSAATVVRPTPATQYF. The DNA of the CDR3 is TGCAGCGCGGCTACAGTTGTCCGGCCGACCCCCGCGACCCAGTACTTC.

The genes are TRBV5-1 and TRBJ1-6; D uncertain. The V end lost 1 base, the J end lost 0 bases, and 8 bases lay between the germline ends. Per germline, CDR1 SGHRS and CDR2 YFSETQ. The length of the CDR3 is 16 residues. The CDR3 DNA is TGCGCCAGCAGCTTGTCCGAAAGCTCCTATAATTCACCCCTCCACTTT. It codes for CASSLSESSYNSPLHF.

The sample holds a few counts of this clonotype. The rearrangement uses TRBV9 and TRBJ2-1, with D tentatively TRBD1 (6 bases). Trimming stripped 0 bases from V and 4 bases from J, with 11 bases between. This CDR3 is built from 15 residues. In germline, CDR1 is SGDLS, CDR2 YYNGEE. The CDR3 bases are TGTGCCAGCAGCGTAGCTACAGGGACATACAATGAGCAGTTCTTC. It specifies CASSVATGTYNEQFF.

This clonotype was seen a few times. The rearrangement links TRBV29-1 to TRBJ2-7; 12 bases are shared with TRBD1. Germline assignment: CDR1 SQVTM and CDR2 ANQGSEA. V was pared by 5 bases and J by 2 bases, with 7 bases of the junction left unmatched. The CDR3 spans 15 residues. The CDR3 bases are TGCAGCGTTTACGGGACAGGGGGCACCACCTACGAGCAGTACTTC. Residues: CSVYGTGGTTYEQYF.

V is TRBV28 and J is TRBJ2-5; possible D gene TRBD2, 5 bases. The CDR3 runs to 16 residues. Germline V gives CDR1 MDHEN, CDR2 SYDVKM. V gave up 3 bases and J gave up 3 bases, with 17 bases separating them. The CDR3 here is CASSFPLTAGEETQYF. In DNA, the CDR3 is TGTGCCAGCAGTTTCCCTTTGACCGCGGGCGAAGAGACCCAGTACTTC.

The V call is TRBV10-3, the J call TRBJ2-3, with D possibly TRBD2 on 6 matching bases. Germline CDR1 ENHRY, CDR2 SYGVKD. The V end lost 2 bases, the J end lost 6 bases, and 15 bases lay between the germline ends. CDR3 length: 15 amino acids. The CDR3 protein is CAISERGLDRDTQYF. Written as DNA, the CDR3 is TGTGCCATCAGTGAGAGGGGACTGGACCGGGATACGCAGTATTTT.

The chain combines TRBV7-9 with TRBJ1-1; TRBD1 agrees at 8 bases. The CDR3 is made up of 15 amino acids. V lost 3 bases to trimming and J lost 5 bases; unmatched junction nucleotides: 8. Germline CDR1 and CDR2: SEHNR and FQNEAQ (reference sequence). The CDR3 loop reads CASSFPDRVGTEAFF. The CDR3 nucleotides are TGTGCCAGCAGCTTCCCGGACAGGGTTGGGACTGAAGCTTTCTTT.

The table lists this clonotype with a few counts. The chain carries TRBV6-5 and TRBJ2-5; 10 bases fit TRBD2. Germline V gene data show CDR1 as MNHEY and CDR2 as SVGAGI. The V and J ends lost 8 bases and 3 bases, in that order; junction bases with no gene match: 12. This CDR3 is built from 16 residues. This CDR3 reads CASSSGRVVIEETQYF. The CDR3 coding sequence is TGTGCCAGCTCTAGCGGGAGAGTTGTCATCGAAGAGACCCAGTACTTC.

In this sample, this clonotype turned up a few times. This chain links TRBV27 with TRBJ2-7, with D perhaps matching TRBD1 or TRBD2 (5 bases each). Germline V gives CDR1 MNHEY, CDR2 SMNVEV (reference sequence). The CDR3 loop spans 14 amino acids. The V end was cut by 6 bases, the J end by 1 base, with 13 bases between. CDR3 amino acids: CASRRAGPSYEQYF. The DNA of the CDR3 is TGTGCCAGCAGGCGGGCAGGGCCGTCCTACGAGCAGTACTTC.

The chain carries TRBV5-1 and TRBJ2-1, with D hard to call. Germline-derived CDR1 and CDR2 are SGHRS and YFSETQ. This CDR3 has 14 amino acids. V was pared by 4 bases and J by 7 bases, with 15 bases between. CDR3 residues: CASSPTEGPNEQFF. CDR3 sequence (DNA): TGCGCCAGCAGCCCTACGGAAGGGCCAAATGAGCAGTTCTTC.

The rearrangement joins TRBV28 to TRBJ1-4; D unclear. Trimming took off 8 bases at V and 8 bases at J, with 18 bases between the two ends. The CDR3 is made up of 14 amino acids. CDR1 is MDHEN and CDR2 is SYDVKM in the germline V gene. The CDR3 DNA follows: TGTGCCAGCGGTATATTGACCCCGAGGGAAAAACTGTTTTTT. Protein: CASGILTPREKLFF.